This T cell receptor beta chain came from a study of Graves' ophthalmopathy and Graves' hyperthyroidism. As for the study in general: Samples of peripheral blood were obtained at initial diagnosis, prior to treatment of any kind.

Using RNA transcripts, the TCR beta CDR3 regions were amplified. The first-round RT-PCR employed HTBI primers together with the Qiagen OneStep RT-PCR kit. A multiplex PCR was then performed as the second round. TCRdb fed the multiplex PCR reads into MiXCR, producing one record per CDR3 protein. The profile covers 740,000 or so distinct CDR3 sequences, with roughly 40% appearing a single time and approximately 46% taken by the ten largest. V dropped 6 bases and J dropped 0 bases, with 15 bases sitting between them. The CDR3 is made up of 15 amino acids. Germline V gene data show CDR1 as DFQATT and CDR2 as SNEGSKA (reference sequence). Donors with ophthalmopathy: moderate-to-severe activity, CAS ≥3, NOSPECS ≥4, duration under 3 months. Symptoms, serum thyroxine and TRAb, thyroid ultrasound, and orbital computed tomography formed the diagnostic basis. Sampling approximately 10 ml of fresh peripheral blood provided the PBMCs.

Sequencing input: peripheral blood. This sequence joins TRBV20-1 and TRBJ1-5; no firm D call. This TCR was recovered from an adult man with Graves' ophthalmopathy. The CDR3 spells CSAGESGNSNQPQHF. CDR3 in DNA: TGCAGTGCCGGCGAGTCCGGGAATAGCAATCAGCCCCAGCATTTT.